This T cell receptor beta chain originates from a study of T-cell reconstitution after alpha-beta-depleted transplantation in children. Germline CDR1 is MNHEY and CDR2 is SVGEGT. The CDR3 loop spans 19 amino acids. J gave up 2 bases and V 2 bases, and 9 bases lay outside the gene matches. This clonotype has a handful of counts. Unique molecular identifiers were built into the TCRbeta library. TCRdb called the PCR reads again in MiXCR, with one record for every CDR3 protein. The sample has some 340,000 distinct CDR3 sequences, 10% seen once; the top ten hold 2% to 3%. The material sequenced was PBMCs from the stem cell graft donor, taken from the stem cell graft. The clonotype was recovered from a human donor who donated a stem cell graft to a child with acute lymphoblastic leukemia. The chain has TRBV6-2 or TRBV6-3 and TRBJ2-2; TRBD2 matches at 12 bases. The CDR3 spells CASSYPMTSGSVNTGELFF. The CDR3 nucleotides read TGTGCCAGCAGTTACCCGATGACTAGCGGGAGTGTAAACACCGGGGAGCTGTTTTTT.